One and the same sample provided the 14 T cell receptor beta chains below, sequenced in a study of cytomegalovirus exposure and HLA in healthy donors. Primers: 60 Vbeta forward and 13 Jbeta reverse. Measured with immunoSEQ multiplex PCR; TCRdb has only the in-frame clones, and not every one. This sample has 310,000 or so clones, with approximately 90% found just once. The specimen sequenced was PBMCs. These TCRs come from a woman aged 18-35 years in good health and CMV-seronegative.

V is TRBV18 and J is TRBJ2-1; 14 nucleotides align to TRBD2. V was pared by 3 bases and J by 0 bases, with 7 bases of the junction left unmatched. CDR1 is KGHSH, CDR2 LQKENI, per germline. The CDR3 runs to 19 residues. Written as DNA, the CDR3 is TGTGCCAGCTCACCCCGGACTAGCGGGGGGTCCGGCTCCTACAATGAGCAGTTCTTC. Amino acids: CASSPRTSGGSGSYNEQFF.

This chain connects TRBV6-5 to TRBJ1-2; possibly TRBD1 for D (5 bases). This CDR3 spans 12 amino acids. Germline V gene data show CDR1 as MNHEY and CDR2 as SVGAGI. The ends were cut back, 6 bases at V and 4 bases at J, with 9 bases in the middle. Here the CDR3 reads CASRSGIYGYTF. As DNA, the CDR3 is TGTGCCAGCAGATCAGGGATCTATGGCTACACCTTC.

The chain uses TRBV2 and TRBJ2-3, with 8 bases fitting TRBD1. The germline V gene encodes CDR1 SNHLY and CDR2 FYNNEI. Unmatched junction bases numbered 4, after V lost 8 bases and J lost 0 bases. CDR3 length: 14 residues. CDR3 nucleotides: TGTGCCAGCCGGGACAGGATCAGCACAGATACGCAGTATTTT. This encodes CASRDRISTDTQYF.

The gene calls are TRBV6-1 and TRBJ1-4; D gene uncertain. V was pared by 1 base and J by 6 bases, with 15 bases between. The germline V gene encodes CDR1 MNHNS and CDR2 SASEGT. CDR3 length equals 16 residues. The chain's CDR3 is CASSEGAWVGDEKLFF. CDR3 nucleotide sequence: TGTGCCAGCAGTGAAGGAGCCTGGGTCGGGGATGAAAAACTGTTTTTT.

V usage is TRBV4-1 and J usage is TRBJ2-3; D unclear. V lost 1 base and J 2 bases, leaving 13 bases between the germline ends. CDR3 length: 16 residues. CDR1 and CDR2 from the germline V gene are MGHRA and YSYEKL. Written as DNA, the CDR3 is TGCGCCAGCAGCCAAGGCGGCATGGGTGTCACAGATACGCAGTATTTT. This gives the protein CASSQGGMGVTDTQYF.

The chain combines TRBV27 with TRBJ2-5, with 10 bases matching TRBD2. J gave up 10 bases and V 4 bases, and 12 bases lay outside the gene matches. The CDR3 has 15 residues. Germline V gives CDR1 MNHEY, CDR2 SMNVEV (reference sequence). CDR3: CASSSGLAAPTYQYF. CDR3 coding DNA: TGTGCCAGCAGTTCCGGACTAGCGGCGCCTACGTACCAGTACTTC.

V usage is TRBV2 and J usage is TRBJ1-2; 10 nucleotides align to TRBD1. CDR1 is SNHLY, CDR2 FYNNEI, per germline. Losses at the gene ends were 8 bases for V and 8 bases for J; bases not matched to a gene: 17. The CDR3 length is 16 residues. The CDR3: CASVRDRGPSWGGYTF. As DNA, the CDR3 is TGTGCCAGCGTGCGTGACAGGGGGCCTTCTTGGGGGGGCTACACCTTC.

This chain uses TRBV6-5 with TRBJ1-4, with 7 bases that match TRBD1. The CDR3 totals 14 residues. The germline CDR1 and CDR2 sequences are MNHEY and SVGAGI. V lost 5 bases, J lost 4 bases, and 4 bases stayed unmatched. CDR3 sequence: CASSRDRNNEKLFF. CDR3 DNA: TGTGCCAGCAGTCGGGACAGAAATAATGAAAAACTGTTTTTT.

J is TRBJ2-7 and V is TRBV14, with 9 bases lining up with TRBD1. Germline-derived CDR1 and CDR2 are SGHDN and FVKESK. The junction had 9 bases not matched to a gene; V was cut back by 2 bases and J by 7 bases. CDR3 length: 15 amino acids. The CDR3 is CASSQRLTGGGEQYF. The CDR3 region has the DNA TGTGCCAGCAGCCAACGACTGACAGGGGGTGGGGAGCAGTACTTC.

The genes are TRBV28 and TRBJ1-2; the match to TRBD1 covers 8 bases. The CDR3 runs 16 residues. Germline CDR1 and CDR2: MDHEN and SYDVKM. The ends lost 5 bases at V and 8 bases at J; junction bases unmatched: 16. The CDR3 DNA follows: TGTGCCAGCAGTCCCAACCACCCCCAGGGGGCAAGGGGCTACACCTTC. Translating gives CASSPNHPQGARGYTF.

CDR3 sequence: CASSLEGQGATGELFF. The CDR3 DNA reads as TGTGCCAGCAGCTTAGAGGGACAGGGGGCAACCGGGGAGCTGTTTTTT. The chain recombines TRBV5-5 with TRBJ2-2; TRBD1 matches 12 bases. The V gene's germline CDR1 is SGHKS and CDR2 YYEKEE (reference sequence). The J segment lost 5 bases and the V segment lost 2 bases, leaving 4 bases of the junction unmatched. This CDR3 is 16 amino acids long.

V is TRBV2 and J is TRBJ1-5, with TRBD1 as a possible D gene (6 bases). The CDR3 consists of 15 residues. Germline CDR1 SNHLY, CDR2 FYNNEI. Deletions cut 5 bases from V and 7 bases from J, with 18 bases between. This CDR3 is CASSFESGAGQPQHF. Here the CDR3 DNA reads TGTGCCAGCAGTTTTGAGTCAGGGGCTGGCCAGCCCCAGCATTTT.

V usage is TRBV9 and J usage is TRBJ2-2, with D possibly matching TRBD2 (5 bases). Trimming cost V 0 bases and J 0 bases, with 9 bases left between them. The CDR3 has 16 residues. Germline-derived CDR1 and CDR2 are SGDLS and YYNGEE. CDR3: CASSVGSGSNTGELFF. For the CDR3, the DNA is TGTGCCAGCAGCGTAGGATCGGGGTCGAACACCGGGGAGCTGTTTTTT.

The J gene is TRBJ2-1, the V gene TRBV27; perhaps TRBD2 as D (6 bases). The V end was cut by 0 bases, the J end by 4 bases, with 13 bases between. There are 16 residues in the CDR3. The germline gives CDR1 MNHEY, CDR2 SMNVEV (reference sequence). The CDR3 sequence is CASSLSGGALYNEQFF. In DNA form, the CDR3 reads TGTGCCAGCAGTTTATCCGGCGGGGCGCTTTACAATGAGCAGTTCTTC.